One TCR beta chain is described in this entry. What it binds is not known. The method was immunoSEQ multiplex PCR; TCRdb's version includes in-frame clones alone and lacks a portion of them. The sample includes about 90,000 clones, under 85% of them seen just once. Sample time point: cycle 4 day 1 (C4D1), after 6 weeks of nivolumab. In every patient, relapse followed autologous stem cell transplantation, while exposure to brentuximab vedotin differed. The study recorded best responses of complete response, partial response or progressive disease. This specimen belongs to a study of PD-1 blockade in classical Hodgkin lymphoma. Whole-study findings and limits: The diversity seen at baseline in complete responders resembled that of newly diagnosed patients. It was CD4+ TCR diversity, not CD8+, that rose significantly by C4D1.

Germline lookup yields CDR1 PRHDT and CDR2 FYEKMQ (reference sequence). The CDR3 is made up of 14 amino acids. V lost 5 bases to trimming and J lost 0 bases, with 11 bases between them. The rearrangement uses TRBV13 and TRBJ2-7; D is unresolved. The receptor was derived from a human donor with classical Hodgkin lymphoma. The specimen was peripheral blood mononuclear cells (PBMCs), collected before the fourth cycle of nivolumab. The CDR3 region is CASSPRRASYEQYF. The CDR3, as DNA: TGTGCCAGCAGCCCCAGACGAGCCTCCTACGAGCAGTACTTC.